These 31 T cell receptor beta chains were all obtained from the same sample, sequenced in a study of cytomegalovirus exposure and HLA in healthy donors. This PCR relied on a set of 60 Vbeta primers and 13 Jbeta primers. Generated by immunoSEQ multiplex PCR, the TCRdb table keeps only in-frame clones and is missing some. The data contain over 200,000 clones, 70% to 85% of them seen just once; the ten biggest clones take up around 0.57%. The material sequenced was PBMCs. These receptors were obtained from a woman aged 40 to 55 in good health and CMV-seronegative.

The rearrangement joins TRBV4-3 to TRBJ1-1; D remains unclear. Germline CDR1 is LGHNA and CDR2 is YSLEER. The V end was cut by 0 bases, the J end by 0 bases, with 11 bases between. CDR3 size: 16 residues. The CDR3, as DNA: TGCGCCAGCAGCCAAGATTGGGCAGCTTTGAACACTGAAGCTTTCTTT. This sequence encodes CASSQDWAALNTEAFF.

This clone was seen a handful of times. The chain employs TRBV25-1 and TRBJ1-6, with a weak D call TRBD1 (5 bases). The CDR3 consists of 16 residues. Germline V gene data show CDR1 as MGHDK and CDR2 as SYGVNS. The V and J ends lost 1 base and 7 bases respectively, with 14 bases between them. The CDR3 spells CASSEWSGTQNSPLHF. The CDR3 coding sequence is TGTGCCAGCAGTGAATGGTCCGGGACTCAAAATTCACCCCTCCACTTT.

This chain joins TRBV7-2 and TRBJ1-4; no clear D gene. This CDR3 spans 16 amino acids. V lost 2 bases, J lost 0 bases, and 10 bases lay in between. Germline CDR1 and CDR2: SGHTA and FQGNSA. The DNA for the CDR3 is TGTGCCAGCAGCTTAAACCCGGTTACAACTAATGAAAAACTGTTTTTT. Protein product: CASSLNPVTTNEKLFF.

This clone was seen once. This chain joins TRBV18 and TRBJ1-2; 9 bases align to TRBD1. Unmatched junction bases numbered 1, after V lost 4 bases and J lost 10 bases. This CDR3 has 11 residues. Germline CDR1 is KGHSH and CDR2 is LQKENI. The CDR3 spells CASSRDRAYTF. The DNA for the CDR3 is TGTGCCAGCTCACGGGACAGGGCCTACACCTTC. The whole variable domain, remainder taken from reference TRBV18 and TRBJ1-2, is NAGVMQNPRHLVRRRGQEARLRCSPMKGHSHVYWYRQLPEEGLKFMVYLQKENIIDESGMPKERFSAEFPKEGPSILRIQQVVRGDSAAYFCASSRDRAYTFGSGTRLTVV.

The chain links TRBV6-5 to TRBJ1-1, with 7 bases matching TRBD1. The CDR3 spans 13 residues. With V trimmed by 0 bases and J by 8 bases, 3 bases remained unmatched. Germline-derived CDR1 and CDR2 are MNHEY and SVGAGI. CDR3 sequence (DNA): TGTGCCAGCAGTTACTCAGGAGGGGGCGAAGCTTTCTTT. Protein: CASSYSGGGEAFF.

This chain connects TRBV11-1 to TRBJ1-5; a weak D match, TRBD1 (6 bases). The CDR3 totals 15 residues. Germline V gene sequence: CDR1 SGHAT, CDR2 FQDESV (reference sequence). V was cut by 5 bases and J by 3 bases, with 14 bases left in between. DNA of the CDR3: TGTGCCAGCAGCCCTTCCGGGACATCCAATCAGCCCCAGCATTTT. This sequence encodes CASSPSGTSNQPQHF.

In the case of this clone: The sample carries other DNA sequences with the same CDR3. This chain uses TRBV14 with TRBJ1-1; 8 bases line up with TRBD1. CDR3 length equals 15 residues. Germline V gives CDR1 SGHDN, CDR2 FVKESK. Germline trimming cut 2 bases from V and 0 bases from J; bases unmatched to any gene: 2. CDR3 loop: CASSQRTGLNTEAFF. The CDR3 nucleotides are TGTGCCAGCAGCCAAAGGACAGGGCTGAACACTGAAGCTTTCTTT.

The chain combines TRBV27 with TRBJ2-7; tentatively, D is TRBD1 (6 bases). V lost 3 bases to trimming and J lost 3 bases, with 9 bases between them. CDR1 is MNHEY, CDR2 SMNVEV, per germline (reference sequence). There are 13 residues in the CDR3. CDR3 DNA sequence: TGTGCCAGCAGTTTGGCCAGGGGCTACGAGCAGTACTTC. This encodes CASSLARGYEQYF.

A word on this clone: An end of the junction differs from the germline gene, which may be a read error. The CDR3 DNA sequence: TGCGCCAGCAGCTTTAATGGACAGGGGGGTTCATCCCTCCACTTT. Its translation is CASSFNGQGGSSLHF. The chain has TRBV5-1 and TRBJ1-6, with 10 positions matching TRBD1. The CDR3 is 15 amino acids. CDR1 SGHRS and CDR2 YFSETQ come from the germline V gene.

In nucleotides, the CDR3 is TGCGCCAGCAGCATCGGGACAGGGAGTGGGACTGAAGCTTTCTTT. Residues: CASSIGTGSGTEAFF. The chain combines TRBV5-1 with TRBJ1-1, with 9 bases identical to TRBD1. Trimming took 4 bases from V and 5 from J; bases not matched to a gene: 9. This CDR3 spans 15 amino acids. Germline CDR1 and CDR2: SGHRS and YFSETQ.

The V gene is TRBV2, the J gene TRBJ1-1, with unresolved D. V gave up 7 bases and J gave up 2 bases, with 14 bases separating them. This CDR3 is 14 amino acids long. Germline V gives CDR1 SNHLY, CDR2 FYNNEI. The CDR3 region is CASTSGEGNTEAFF. CDR3 nucleotides: TGTGCCAGCACCTCAGGTGAGGGCAACACTGAAGCTTTCTTT.

This clone was counted between two and nine times. This chain joins TRBV28 and TRBJ1-2; no definite D call. The CDR3 is 16 residues long. Per the germline V gene, CDR1 is MDHEN and CDR2 is SYDVKM. Trimming left V 6 bases short and J 4 bases short, with 21 bases between. In nucleotides, the CDR3 is TGTGCCAGCAGGGGGTCGGGAGTCCGGAGGAGCTATGGCTACACCTTC. It yields the protein CASRGSGVRRSYGYTF.

V gene TRBV7-2 combines with J gene TRBJ2-7; 11 bases agree with TRBD1. The CDR3 covers 16 residues. J lost 7 bases, V lost 1 base, and 9 bases had no gene match. In germline, CDR1 is SGHTA, CDR2 FQGNSA. The CDR3 loop is CASSLGVGQGAREQYF. The CDR3, as DNA: TGTGCCAGCAGCTTAGGAGTCGGACAGGGGGCGCGGGAGCAGTACTTC.

In DNA, the CDR3 is TGCGCCAGCAGCCAAGACTCTATTTGGGAGCGCTCCTACAATGAGCAGTTCTTC. Protein product: CASSQDSIWERSYNEQFF. This rearrangement joins TRBV4-1 to TRBJ2-1, with D tentatively TRBD2 (5 bases). The CDR3 has 18 amino acids. V lost 0 bases, J lost 0 bases, and 15 bases lay in between. CDR1 MGHRA and CDR2 YSYEKL come from the germline V gene.

This clone was detected only once. This sequence joins TRBV27 and TRBJ2-7, with TRBD1 matching over 8 bases. V shed 6 bases and J 4 bases; nucleotides not matched to a gene: 5. Germline-derived CDR1 and CDR2 are MNHEY and SMNVEV (reference sequence). This CDR3 comprises 13 residues. The CDR3 region is CASSWTGRYEQYF. The CDR3 nucleotides are TGTGCCAGCAGCTGGACAGGGAGGTACGAGCAGTACTTC.

The chain joins TRBV5-1 to TRBJ2-3; TRBD2 matches 9 bases. The CDR3 is 15 amino acids. Germline-derived CDR1 and CDR2 are SGHRS and YFSETQ. The V and J ends lost 4 bases and 3 bases, in that order; junction bases with no gene match: 6. This CDR3 reads CASSVAGEKTDTQYF. In DNA, the CDR3 is TGCGCCAGCAGCGTAGCGGGGGAGAAGACAGATACGCAGTATTTT.

As to this clone: Other DNA sequences in this sample translate to the same CDR3. The rearrangement links TRBV28 to TRBJ2-5; D remains ambiguous. Germline-derived CDR1 and CDR2 are MDHEN and SYDVKM. V lost 3 bases and J 1 base, leaving 3 bases between the germline ends. This CDR3 is built from 12 residues. This CDR3 is CASSFSQETQYF. Here the CDR3 DNA reads TGTGCCAGCAGTTTCAGCCAAGAGACCCAGTACTTC.

This chain connects TRBV5-6 to TRBJ2-5; possibly TRBD2 for D (5 bases). Trimming left V 0 bases short and J 0 bases short, with 9 bases between. Germline CDR1 and CDR2: SGHDT and YYEEEE. This CDR3 is 15 amino acids long. The CDR3: CASSLVTDYQETQYF. DNA of the CDR3: TGTGCCAGCAGCTTGGTAACGGACTACCAAGAGACCCAGTACTTC.

The V call is TRBV6-1, the J call TRBJ1-2; the D gene is possibly TRBD1 (5 bases). Deletions cut 1 base from V and 5 bases from J, with 8 bases between. The V gene's germline CDR1 is MNHNS and CDR2 SASEGT. There are 13 residues in the CDR3. CDR3 in DNA: TGTGCCAGCAGTGAAGTGGAGGGGTATGGCTACACCTTC. Translated: CASSEVEGYGYTF.

The chain links TRBV4-1 to TRBJ1-2; perhaps TRBD1 as D (6 bases). Trimming cost V 4 bases and J 3 bases, with 15 bases left between them. Germline-derived CDR1 and CDR2 are MGHRA and YSYEKL. The CDR3 sequence is 15 residues long. The CDR3 DNA reads as TGCGCCAGCAGCCCCCCGGCTGGACAGTACTATGGCTACACCTTC. It encodes CASSPPAGQYYGYTF.

This clone was observed a single time. The V and J genes are TRBV6-5 and TRBJ1-1, with D perhaps TRBD1 (6 bases). Trimming took 10 bases from V and 9 from J, leaving 15 bases between them. The CDR3 has 11 residues. Germline V CDR1 and CDR2: MNHEY, SVGAGI. Written as DNA, the CDR3 is TGTGCCACCGGCTTGACAGGTAAAGCTTTCTTT. Translated, it gives CATGLTGKAFF.

V gene TRBV19 combines with J gene TRBJ2-2; tentatively, D is TRBD1 (5 bases). V dropped 3 bases and J dropped 4 bases, with 9 bases sitting between them. Germline V gene sequence: CDR1 LNHDA, CDR2 SQIVND (reference sequence). The CDR3 covers 14 residues. The DNA for the CDR3 is TGTGCCAGTAGTATGAAAGGGGCCACCGGGGAGCTGTTTTTT. Translation: CASSMKGATGELFF.

This chain uses TRBV6-1 with TRBJ2-7; 7 nucleotides align to TRBD1. The CDR3 spans 17 residues. V was pared by 4 bases and J by 2 bases, with 14 bases of the junction left unmatched. CDR1 and CDR2 (germline): MNHNS, SASEGT. CDR3 sequence (DNA): TGTGCCAGCAGTGCTAATCAAGGACAGGCCTATACCTACGAGCAGTACTTC. Translation gives CASSANQGQAYTYEQYF.

J is TRBJ2-1 and V is TRBV2, with D maybe TRBD1 (5 bases). V was clipped by 2 bases and J by 8 bases, with 7 bases between them. Germline V gives CDR1 SNHLY, CDR2 FYNNEI. The CDR3 contains 12 residues. The CDR3 spells CASSERGHEQFF. In DNA form, the CDR3 reads TGTGCCAGCAGTGAAAGGGGCCATGAGCAGTTCTTC.

The chain has TRBV19 and TRBJ1-5, with 7 bases that match TRBD1. Germline V gene lookup returns CDR1 LNHDA and CDR2 SQIVND (reference sequence). Losses at the gene ends were 8 bases for V and 0 bases for J; bases not matched to a gene: 4. The CDR3 is 14 amino acids. CDR3 sequence reads: CASLYRGSNQPQHF. The CDR3 nucleotides are TGTGCCAGTTTATACAGGGGTAGCAATCAGCCCCAGCATTTT.

This rearrangement joins TRBV15 to TRBJ2-4, with a tentative D call TRBD1 (5 bases). V lost 0 bases and J 5 bases, leaving 11 bases between the germline ends. The CDR3 spans 15 residues. CDR1 LNHNV and CDR2 YYDKDF come from the germline V gene (reference sequence). The CDR3 coding sequence is TGTGCCACCAGCAGAGATCAGGGTAGCCAAAACATTCAGTACTTC. This gives the protein CATSRDQGSQNIQYF.

This chain links TRBV7-9 with TRBJ1-2; possible D gene TRBD1, 6 bases. Trimming took off 8 bases at V and 2 bases at J, with 15 bases between the two ends. The CDR3 has 14 amino acids. CDR1 and CDR2 (germline): SEHNR, FQNEAQ (reference sequence). DNA for the CDR3: TGTGCCAGCGAGGCAGTGGGGGCCAACTATGGCTACACCTTC. Translated, it gives CASEAVGANYGYTF.

This clone was recorded a few times. This rearrangement joins TRBV5-6 to TRBJ2-7; D call uncertain. Germline-derived CDR1 and CDR2 are SGHDT and YYEEEE. The CDR3 is 13 residues long. Trimming removed 0 bases from V and 1 base from J, with 5 bases in between. The CDR3 nucleotides are TGTGCCAGCAGCTTGGGGCGGTCCTACGAGCAGTACTTC. Its protein product is CASSLGRSYEQYF. The full variable domain, in which reference TRBV5-6 and TRBJ2-7 provide the parts outside the CDR3, is DAGVTQSPTHLIKTRGQQVTLRCSPKSGHDTVSWYQQALGQGPQFIFQYYEEEERQRGNFPDRFSGHQFPNYSSELNVNALLLGDSALYLCASSLGRSYEQYFGPGTRLTVT.

J is TRBJ1-5 and V is TRBV6-5; D is unresolved. This CDR3 has 13 amino acids. Germline-derived CDR1 and CDR2 are MNHEY and SVGAGI. Between the trimmed V and J ends, which lost 6 bases and 4 bases, there was a span of 10 bases. The CDR3 nucleotides read TGTGCCAGCAGACCCCGGGATAATCAGCCCCAGCATTTT. Translated, it gives CASRPRDNQPQHF.

The chain joins TRBV30 to TRBJ1-6, with 9 bases identical to TRBD1. Germline V gene lookup returns CDR1 GTSNPN and CDR2 SVGIG (reference sequence). The CDR3 is made up of 14 amino acids. The V and J ends lost 4 bases and 8 bases, in that order; junction bases with no gene match: 6. The CDR3 DNA is TGTGCCTGGATGGGGACAGGGACTCATTCACCCCTCCACTTT. This sequence encodes CAWMGTGTHSPLHF.

The rearrangement links TRBV5-1 to TRBJ2-1, with a weak D call TRBD1 (5 bases). Per germline, CDR1 SGHRS and CDR2 YFSETQ. The CDR3 extends over 14 amino acids. V was shortened by 5 bases and J by 6 bases, with 15 bases between the two germline ends. For the CDR3, the DNA is TGCGCCAGCAGTCCGACAGCCGGGCCCAATGAGCAGTTCTTC. Encoded protein: CASSPTAGPNEQFF.